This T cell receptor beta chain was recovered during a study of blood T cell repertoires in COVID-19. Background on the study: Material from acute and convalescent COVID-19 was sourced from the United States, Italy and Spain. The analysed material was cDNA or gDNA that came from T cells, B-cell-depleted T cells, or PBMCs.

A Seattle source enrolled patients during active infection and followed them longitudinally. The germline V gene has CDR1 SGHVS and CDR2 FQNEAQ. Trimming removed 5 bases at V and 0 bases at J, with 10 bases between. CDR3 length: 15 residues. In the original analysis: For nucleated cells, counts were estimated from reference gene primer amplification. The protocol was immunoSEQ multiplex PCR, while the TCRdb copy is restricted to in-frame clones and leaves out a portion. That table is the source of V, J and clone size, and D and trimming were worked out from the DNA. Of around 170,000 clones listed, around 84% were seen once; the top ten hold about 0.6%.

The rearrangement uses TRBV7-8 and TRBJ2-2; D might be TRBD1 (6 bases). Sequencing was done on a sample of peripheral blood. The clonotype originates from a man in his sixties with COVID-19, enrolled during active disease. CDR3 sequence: CASSPWTANTGELFF. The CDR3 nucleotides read TGTGCCAGCAGCCCTTGGACAGCGAACACCGGGGAGCTGTTTTTT.